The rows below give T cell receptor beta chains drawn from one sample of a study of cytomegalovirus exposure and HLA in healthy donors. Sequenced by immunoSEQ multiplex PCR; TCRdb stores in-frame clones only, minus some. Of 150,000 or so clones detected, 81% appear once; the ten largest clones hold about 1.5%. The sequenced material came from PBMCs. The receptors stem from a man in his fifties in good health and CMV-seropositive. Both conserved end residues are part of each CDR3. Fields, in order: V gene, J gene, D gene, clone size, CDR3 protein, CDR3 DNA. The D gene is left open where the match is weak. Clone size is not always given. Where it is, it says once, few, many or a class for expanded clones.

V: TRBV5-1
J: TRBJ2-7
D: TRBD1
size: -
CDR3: CASSLHPGQGGLFSYEQYF
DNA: TGCGCCAGCAGCCTACATCCGGGACAGGGGGGCCTATTCTCCTACGAGCAGTACTTC

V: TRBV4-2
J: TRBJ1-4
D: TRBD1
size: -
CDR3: CASSRTRDRPNEKLFF
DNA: TGTGCCAGCAGCCGGACTCGGGACAGGCCGAATGAAAAACTGTTTTTT

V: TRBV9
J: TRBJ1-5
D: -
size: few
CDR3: CASSAGGRDQPQHF
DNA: TGTGCCAGCAGCGCGGGGGGTCGGGATCAGCCCCAGCATTTT

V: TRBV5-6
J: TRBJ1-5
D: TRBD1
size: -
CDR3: CASSLWGQGAQGNQPQHF
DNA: TGTGCCAGCAGCTTGTGGGGACAGGGGGCTCAAGGCAATCAGCCCCAGCATTTT

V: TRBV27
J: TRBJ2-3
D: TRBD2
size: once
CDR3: CASSLSGRNTDTQYF
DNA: TGTGCCAGCAGTTTAAGCGGGAGAAACACAGATACGCAGTATTTT

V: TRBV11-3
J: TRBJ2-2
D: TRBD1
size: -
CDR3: CASSQGQGDTGELFF
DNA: TGTGCCAGCAGCCAAGGACAGGGGGACACCGGGGAGCTGTTTTTT

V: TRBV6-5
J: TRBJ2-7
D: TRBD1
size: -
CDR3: CASSLFRGSYEQYF
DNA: TGTGCCAGCAGTTTGTTCAGGGGGAGTTACGAGCAGTACTTC

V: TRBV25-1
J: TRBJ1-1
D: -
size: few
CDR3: CASSDGGRPTEAFF
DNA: TGTGCCAGCAGTGACGGAGGACGGCCAACTGAAGCTTTCTTT

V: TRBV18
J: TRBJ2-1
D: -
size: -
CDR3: CASSEKTGTYNEQFF
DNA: TGTGCCAGCTCAGAAAAGACAGGTACCTACAATGAGCAGTTCTTC

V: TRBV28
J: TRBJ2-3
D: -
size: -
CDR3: CASSFPRVRTDTQYF
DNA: TGTGCCAGCAGTTTCCCCAGGGTCCGCACAGATACGCAGTATTTT

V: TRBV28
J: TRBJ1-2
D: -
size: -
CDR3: CASRTGRGYGYTF
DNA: TGTGCCAGCAGAACAGGGAGAGGATATGGCTACACCTTC

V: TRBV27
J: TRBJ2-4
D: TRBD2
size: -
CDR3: CASSSQAGGPGNIQYF
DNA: TGTGCCAGCAGTTCCCAAGCGGGAGGGCCGGGAAACATTCAGTACTTC

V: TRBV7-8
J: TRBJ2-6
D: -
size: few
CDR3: CASSLSGLQVGGGANVLTF
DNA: TGTGCCAGCAGCTTATCGGGACTTCAGGTGGGCGGTGGGGCCAACGTCCTGACTTTC

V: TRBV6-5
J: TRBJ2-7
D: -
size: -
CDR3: CASSSLDSYEQYF
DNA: TGTGCCAGCAGTTCCCTAGATTCCTACGAGCAGTACTTC

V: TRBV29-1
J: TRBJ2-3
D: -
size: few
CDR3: CSVRTLSGTDTQYF
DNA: TGCAGCGTTAGAACACTATCGGGCACAGATACGCAGTATTTT

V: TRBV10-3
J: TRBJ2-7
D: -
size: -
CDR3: CATWGGEQYF
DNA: TGTGCCACTTGGGGAGGCGAGCAGTACTTC

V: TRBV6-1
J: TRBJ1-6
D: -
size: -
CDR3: CASSTQTGYNSPLHF
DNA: TGTGCCAGCAGTACCCAGACAGGATATAATTCACCCCTCCACTTT

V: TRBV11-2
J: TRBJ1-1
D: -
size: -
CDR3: CASSLGGFNTEAFF
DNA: TGTGCCAGCAGCTTAGGAGGGTTCAACACTGAAGCTTTCTTT

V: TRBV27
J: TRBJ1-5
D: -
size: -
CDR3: CASSPTTDLYSNQPQHF
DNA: TGTGCCAGCAGTCCAACGACAGATCTTTATAGCAATCAGCCCCAGCATTTT

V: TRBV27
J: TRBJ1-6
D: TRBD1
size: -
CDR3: CASSHRGGDNSPLHF
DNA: TGTGCCAGCAGCCACAGGGGGGGAGATAATTCACCCCTCCACTTT

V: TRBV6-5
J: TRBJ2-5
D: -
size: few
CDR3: CASSYQPGLLYF
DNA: TGTGCCAGCAGTTACCAACCGGGACTCCTATACTTC

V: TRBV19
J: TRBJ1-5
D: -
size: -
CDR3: CASIGGAGWKALGQPQHF
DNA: TGTGCCAGTATTGGTGGCGCAGGGTGGAAGGCCCTCGGACAGCCCCAGCATTTT

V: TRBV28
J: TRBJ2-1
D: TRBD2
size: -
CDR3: CASLVGASGDNEQFF
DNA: TGTGCCAGCCTCGTAGGGGCTAGCGGGGACAATGAGCAGTTCTTC

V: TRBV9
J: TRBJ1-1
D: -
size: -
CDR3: CASSAGGPEAFF
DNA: TGTGCCAGCAGCGCCGGAGGACCTGAAGCTTTCTTT

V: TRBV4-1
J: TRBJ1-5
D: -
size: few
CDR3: CASSQEYTGSNQPQHF
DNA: TGCGCCAGCAGCCAAGAGTATACAGGGAGCAATCAGCCCCAGCATTTT

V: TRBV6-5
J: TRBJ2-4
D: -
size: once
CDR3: CASSYSTGENIQYF
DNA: TGTGCCAGCAGTTACTCGACGGGAGAAAACATTCAGTACTTC

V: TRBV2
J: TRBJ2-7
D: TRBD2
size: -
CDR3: CASGRLAALTEQYF
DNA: TGTGCCAGCGGCCGACTAGCGGCCCTGACCGAGCAGTACTTC

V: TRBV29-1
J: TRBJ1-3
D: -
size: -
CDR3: CSVRARDLSGNTIYF
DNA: TGCAGCGTTCGCGCCCGGGATTTGTCTGGAAACACCATATATTTT

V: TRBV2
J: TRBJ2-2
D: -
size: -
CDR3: CASSDRTLTGELFF
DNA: TGTGCCAGCAGTGACCGGACACTAACCGGGGAGCTGTTTTTT

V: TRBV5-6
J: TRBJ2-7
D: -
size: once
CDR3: CASSLGVSYLYEQYF
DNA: TGTGCCAGCAGCTTGGGCGTGTCTTACTTATACGAGCAGTACTTC

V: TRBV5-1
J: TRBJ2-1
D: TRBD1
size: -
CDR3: CASSLGGQGIYNEQFF
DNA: TGCGCCAGCAGCTTGGGAGGACAGGGGATCTACAATGAGCAGTTCTTC

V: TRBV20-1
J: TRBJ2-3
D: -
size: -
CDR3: CSARAGDTQYF
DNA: TGCAGTGCTCGTGCCGGGGATACGCAGTATTTT

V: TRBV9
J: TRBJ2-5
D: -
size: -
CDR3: CASSVAGGYQETQYF
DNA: TGTGCCAGCAGCGTAGCTGGGGGGTACCAAGAGACCCAGTACTTC

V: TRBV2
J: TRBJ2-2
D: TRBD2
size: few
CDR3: CASKNSGGASGELFF
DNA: TGTGCCAGCAAAAATAGCGGGGGGGCGTCCGGGGAGCTGTTTTTT

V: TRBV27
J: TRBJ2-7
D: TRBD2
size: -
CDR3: CASAKRREGHEQYF
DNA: TGTGCCAGCGCCAAGAGGCGGGAGGGCCACGAGCAGTACTTC

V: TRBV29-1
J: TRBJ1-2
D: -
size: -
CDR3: CSVSGGRAGYTF
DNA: TGCAGCGTTTCGGGGGGCAGGGCGGGCTACACCTTC